This T cell receptor (beta chain) was documented in a study of beta chain features in type 1 diabetes. Expressed TCRB transcripts were sequenced, since all the RNA that had been isolated was reverse transcribed. Sequenced by immunoSEQ multiplex PCR; TCRdb stores in-frame clones only, minus some. The data contain around 150,000 clones, less than 9% of them seen just once; the ten biggest clones take up roughly 1.4%. The table lists this clone with a few counts. The receptor was isolated from a woman aged 30 to 39 in good health. The sequencing sample was made of central memory CD4+ T cells from blood.

The CDR3 nucleotides are TGTGCCAGCAGTTACGGGACAGGGGAAGGTGAGCAGTTCTTC. Protein: CASSYGTGEGEQFF. The chain uses TRBV7-9 and TRBJ2-1, with TRBD1 matching over 10 bases. V lost 6 bases and J lost 9; bases outside the gene matches: 8. Germline lookup yields CDR1 SEHNR and CDR2 FQNEAQ (reference sequence). The CDR3 length is 14 residues.